A single T cell receptor beta chain is shown here with its context. Methods used by the authors: Reference gene primer amplification yielded estimated nucleated cell counts. TCRdb's copy holds only in-frame clones and misses some; the assay was immunoSEQ multiplex PCR. V, J and clone size derive from that table, while D and trimming were established from the DNA sequence. The repertoire includes about 260,000 clones, roughly 86% of them detected once, and about 11% sits in the top ten. CDR3 length equals 13 residues. Trimming took 5 bases from V and 2 from J, leaving 8 bases between them. Germline V lookup: CDR1 LNHDA, CDR2 SQIVND (reference sequence). The record originates from a study of blood T cell repertoires in COVID-19. Study summary: Collection of acute and convalescent COVID-19 samples took place in the United States, Italy and Spain.

This chain connects TRBV19 to TRBJ2-3, with unresolved D. The TCR originated in a woman aged 25 to 39 with COVID-19, enrolled during active disease. Material: peripheral blood. CDR3 DNA: TGTGCCAGTAGTCCTCTCCCCACAGATACGCAGTATTTT. It translates to CASSPLPTDTQYF.